The 26 T cell receptor beta chains listed next were all sequenced from one sample in a study of cytomegalovirus exposure and HLA in healthy donors. The PCR had 60 Vbeta and 13 Jbeta primers. Sequencing was performed with immunoSEQ multiplex PCR; in TCRdb, only in-frame clones are kept and a portion is missing. This table has over 80,000 clones, approximately 72% appearing once. Sequenced: PBMCs. These receptors were collected from a female donor in good health and CMV-seropositive.

This chain connects TRBV4-3 to TRBJ1-5, with a weak D call TRBD1 (6 bases). This CDR3 contains 15 residues. Trimming took off 2 bases at V and 1 base at J, with 9 bases between the two ends. Germline V CDR1 and CDR2: LGHNA, YSLEER. In nucleotides, the CDR3 is TGCGCCAGCAGCCAATCAGGGGAAAGCAATCAGCCCCAGCATTTT. Translated: CASSQSGESNQPQHF.

V usage is TRBV4-1 and J usage is TRBJ1-4; D uncertain. CDR1 MGHRA and CDR2 YSYEKL come from the germline V gene. The CDR3 is 15 amino acids. With 0 bases removed from V and 7 bases from J, the gap between germline ends came to 12 bases. CDR3 residues: CASSQDGGPGEKLFF. The DNA for the CDR3 is TGCGCCAGCAGCCAAGATGGAGGGCCGGGTGAAAAACTGTTTTTT.

V is TRBV28 and J is TRBJ1-3; the D gene is possibly TRBD1 (5 bases). V shed 5 bases and J shed 5 bases, with 13 bases lying between them. The CDR3 spans 14 residues. The germline gives CDR1 MDHEN, CDR2 SYDVKM. CDR3 DNA: TGTGCCAGCAGTCTCGGACAAGTCAGAAACACCATATATTTT. Translating it yields CASSLGQVRNTIYF.

The chain uses TRBV7-2 and TRBJ1-4, with D perhaps TRBD1 (6 bases). Trimming pared 5 bases from V and 7 bases from J, leaving 14 bases between. This CDR3 is built from 14 residues. Germline CDR1 reads SGHTA; CDR2 reads FQGNSA. The CDR3 reads CASSPGVRGEKLFF. CDR3 coding DNA: TGTGCCAGCAGCCCAGGGGTCCGCGGTGAAAAACTGTTTTTT.

The J gene is TRBJ2-3, the V gene TRBV7-2; TRBD2 aligns across 9 bases. With V trimmed by 7 bases and J by 5 bases, 7 bases remained unmatched. Germline loops: CDR1 SGHTA, CDR2 FQGNSA. This CDR3 has 14 amino acids. CDR3 in DNA: TGTGCCAGCAAACCGGGACTAGCCCAAGATACGCAGTATTTT. Translation gives CASKPGLAQDTQYF.

The chain carries TRBV28 and TRBJ1-2; D is uncertain. This CDR3 region has 13 residues. CDR1 and CDR2 (germline): MDHEN, SYDVKM. Trimming pared 5 bases from V and 4 bases from J, leaving 11 bases between. The CDR3 is CASSERGFYGYTF. Written as DNA, the CDR3 is TGTGCCAGCAGTGAAAGAGGGTTCTATGGCTACACCTTC.

The chain links TRBV25-1 to TRBJ2-7; 8 bases line up with TRBD2. V was clipped by 8 bases and J by 4 bases; unmatched bases: 13. The CDR3 consists of 15 residues. CDR1 MGHDK and CDR2 SYGVNS come from the germline V gene. CDR3 bases: TGTGCCAGCCTCCTAATCGGACTAGCCTCATACGAGCAGTACTTC. Amino acid sequence: CASLLIGLASYEQYF.

This clone was detected only once. The conserved closing phenylalanine or tryptophan is absent in this CDR3, likely reflecting a read error. J is TRBJ1-1 and V is TRBV28, with D unresolved. The V gene lost 7 bases and the J gene lost 3 bases, with 9 bases spanning the gap. From germline, CDR1 is MDHEN and CDR2 SYDVKM. The CDR3 sequence is 12 residues long. CDR3 DNA: TGTGCCAGCAAGGGTTGGGACACTGAAGCTTTCGTT. Translated: CASKGWDTEAFV.

This chain joins TRBV29-1 and TRBJ2-7; 9 bases fit TRBD1. This CDR3 has 14 amino acids. The ends lost 2 bases at V and 4 bases at J; junction bases unmatched: 6. Per germline, CDR1 SQVTM and CDR2 ANQGSEA. CDR3 sequence: CSVEIADRGYEQYF. The CDR3 region has the DNA TGCAGCGTTGAAATTGCGGACAGGGGTTACGAGCAGTACTTC.

The gene calls are TRBV4-1 and TRBJ1-4; 10 bases fit TRBD1. The CDR3 covers 15 residues. Germline-derived CDR1 and CDR2 are MGHRA and YSYEKL. The V segment lost 5 bases and the J segment 7 bases; nucleotides outside the gene matches: 7. The CDR3 sequence is CASSTRQGAVEKLFF. CDR3 nucleotide sequence: TGCGCCAGCAGCACTCGACAGGGGGCGGTTGAAAAACTGTTTTTT.

The chain joins TRBV4-3 to TRBJ2-3; weak D call: TRBD2 (6 bases). This CDR3 has 15 amino acids. The V and J ends lost 2 bases and 3 bases respectively, with 12 bases between them. The germline V gene has CDR1 LGHNA and CDR2 YSLEER. The chain's CDR3 is CASSQKVRGTDTQYF. The CDR3 DNA follows: TGCGCCAGCAGCCAAAAGGTTCGGGGGACAGATACGCAGTATTTT.

The sample holds a few counts of this clone. The chain links TRBV30 to TRBJ1-5; TRBD1 matches 7 bases. The germline V gene has CDR1 GTSNPN and CDR2 SVGIG (reference sequence). The CDR3 spans 18 residues. With V trimmed by 0 bases and J by 1 base, 12 bases remained unmatched. The CDR3 loop reads CAWSVLEQGTTSNQPQHF. Written as DNA, the CDR3 is TGTGCCTGGAGTGTACTGGAACAGGGGACGACCAGCAATCAGCCCCAGCATTTT.

This clone was seen a single time. The V gene is TRBV11-2, the J gene TRBJ2-7; TRBD1 aligns across 7 bases. This CDR3 spans 13 amino acids. The junction had 10 bases not matched to a gene; V was cut back by 10 bases and J by 4 bases. Germline V lookup: CDR1 SGHAT, CDR2 FQNNGV. CDR3 residues: CATTSGQSYEQYF. For the CDR3, the DNA is TGTGCCACCACCTCGGGACAGAGTTACGAGCAGTACTTC.

The chain links TRBV29-1 to TRBJ1-1, with D unclear. V dropped 3 bases and J dropped 0 bases, with 11 bases sitting between them. The CDR3 is made up of 14 amino acids. Germline V gene data show CDR1 as SQVTM and CDR2 as ANQGSEA. Here the CDR3 DNA reads TGCAGCGTTGACATCACATCCTTGAACACTGAAGCTTTCTTT. Residues: CSVDITSLNTEAFF.

This CDR3 is CASSMQQGSYNSPLHF. CDR3 DNA sequence: TGTGCCAGTAGTATGCAACAGGGGTCCTATAATTCACCCCTCCACTTT. The V and J genes are TRBV19 and TRBJ1-6, with 7 positions matching TRBD1. This CDR3 has 16 amino acids. The V gene end was trimmed by 3 bases and the J gene end by 1 base; junction bases not matched to a gene: 3. The germline CDR1 and CDR2 sequences are LNHDA and SQIVND (reference sequence).

The rearrangement links TRBV5-4 to TRBJ1-6, with 8 bases lining up with TRBD1. The CDR3 is 16 amino acids. Germline trimming cut 4 bases from V and 7 bases from J; bases unmatched to any gene: 10. Germline CDR1 is SGHNT and CDR2 is YYREEE (reference sequence). Here the CDR3 DNA reads TGTGCCAGCAGCCATACCGGACAGGGTGGAAATTCACCCCTCCACTTT. It specifies CASSHTGQGGNSPLHF.

This clone is judged medium-sized. The rearrangement uses TRBV5-4 and TRBJ2-7; D is possibly TRBD2 (5 bases). The CDR3 runs 12 residues. Germline lookup yields CDR1 SGHNT and CDR2 YYREEE (reference sequence). Deletions cut 3 bases from V and 6 bases from J, with 10 bases between. Written as DNA, the CDR3 is TGTGCCAGCAGCTCGGGATTCTCCGAGCAGTACTTC. Its protein is CASSSGFSEQYF.

This chain joins TRBV25-1 and TRBJ2-7; 7 positions agree with TRBD2. The CDR3 has 12 residues. The J segment lost 8 bases and the V segment lost 6 bases, leaving 7 bases of the junction unmatched. Germline CDR1 reads MGHDK; CDR2 reads SYGVNS. CDR3 bases: TGTGCCAGCAGGGGACCCGGGAGGCAGCAGTACTTC. Translated: CASRGPGRQQYF.

The chain is built from TRBV7-6 and TRBJ2-3; TRBD2 agrees at 14 bases. Germline trimming cut 5 bases from V and 4 bases from J; bases unmatched to any gene: 5. CDR1 and CDR2 (germline): SGHVS, FNYEAQ. CDR3 size: 16 residues. The CDR3 loop reads CASSKGLAGVSDTQYF. The CDR3 region has the DNA TGTGCCAGCAGCAAGGGACTAGCGGGAGTATCAGATACGCAGTATTTT.

The J gene is TRBJ1-2, the V gene TRBV6-5, with TRBD1 matching 7 bases. The germline CDR1 and CDR2 sequences are MNHEY and SVGAGI. CDR3 length: 15 amino acids. V trimming: 3 bases; J trimming: 3 bases; junction bases outside the gene matches: 7. The CDR3 spells CASSYGQGGYYGYTF. DNA of the CDR3: TGTGCCAGCAGTTATGGGCAGGGGGGCTACTATGGCTACACCTTC.

The V and J genes are TRBV11-2 and TRBJ2-7; D is possibly TRBD1 (6 bases). The CDR3 loop spans 15 amino acids. Trimming stripped 5 bases from V and 4 bases from J, with 18 bases between. Germline loops: CDR1 SGHAT, CDR2 FQNNGV. CDR3 protein: CASSPWTVSSYEQYF. CDR3 nucleotides: TGTGCCAGCAGCCCCTGGACAGTCTCGTCTTACGAGCAGTACTTC. Full variable domain (rest looked up from reference TRBV11-2 and TRBJ2-7): EAGVAQSPRYKIIEKRQSVAFWCNPISGHATLYWYQQILGQGPKLLIQFQNNGVVDDSQLPKDRFSAERLKGVDSTLKIQPAKLEDSAVYLCASSPWTVSSYEQYFGPGTRLTVT.

J is TRBJ2-7 and V is TRBV2; 9 bases line up with TRBD2. The CDR3 sequence is 15 residues long. Germline V CDR1 and CDR2: SNHLY, FYNNEI. Trimming removed 6 bases from V and 5 bases from J; junction bases left unmatched: 11. CDR3 loop: CASSLAGAGLDEQYF. Here the CDR3 DNA reads TGTGCCAGCAGCTTAGCGGGAGCGGGCTTAGACGAGCAGTACTTC.

For this clone: Other nucleotide sequences from this sample produce the same CDR3. V usage is TRBV7-2 and J usage is TRBJ2-5; no reliable D call. V lost 4 bases, J lost 2 bases, and 2 bases lay in between. The CDR3 covers 11 residues. Germline CDR1 is SGHTA and CDR2 is FQGNSA. The DNA of the CDR3 is TGTGCCAGCAGCTCTCAAGAGACCCAGTACTTC. As protein: CASSSQETQYF.

The chain joins TRBV30 to TRBJ1-1, with a tentative D call TRBD1 (5 bases). V was clipped by 2 bases and J by 11 bases, with 12 bases between them. This CDR3 has 11 residues. Germline CDR1 reads GTSNPN; CDR2 reads SVGIG (reference sequence). Here the CDR3 reads CAWSSQGRAFF. The DNA of the CDR3 is TGTGCCTGGAGTTCGCAGGGTAGGGCTTTCTTT.

V and J are TRBV6-1 and TRBJ2-3; 9 bases are a match to TRBD1. This CDR3 has 15 residues. Germline CDR1 reads MNHNS; CDR2 reads SASEGT. J lost 3 bases, V lost 4 bases, and 5 bases had no gene match. CDR3 region: CASSGSTGGTDTQYF. CDR3 bases: TGTGCCAGCAGTGGTTCGACAGGGGGAACAGATACGCAGTATTTT.

This clone was recorded a few times. The chain links TRBV30 to TRBJ2-7; maybe TRBD2 (6 bases). V was cut by 3 bases and J by 3 bases, with 24 bases left in between. The CDR3 sequence is 17 residues long. The V gene's germline CDR1 is GTSNPN and CDR2 SVGIG (reference sequence). CDR3 nucleotides: TGTGCCTGGAGCTACCAGCCCCCACAAACTAGCTACTACGAGCAGTACTTC. Its protein product is CAWSYQPPQTSYYEQYF.